This entry is about one TCR beta chain. Its antigen remains unidentified. Other DNA sequences in the same sample also yield this CDR3. This entry belongs to a study of cytomegalovirus exposure and HLA in healthy donors. Looked up from germline, CDR1 is MDHEN and CDR2 is SYDVKM. The length of the CDR3 is 15 residues. With V trimmed by 9 bases and J by 4 bases, 10 bases remained unmatched. Both 60 Vbeta primers and 13 Jbeta primers went into the PCR. Clones were read by immunoSEQ multiplex PCR, and TCRdb kept only the in-frame ones, dropping some. The repertoire holds about 130,000 clones, with roughly three quarters as singletons. Notes on the study in general: 87-base-pair reads could not separate some V segments, including TRBV6-2 and TRBV6-3.

This TCR was recovered from a man between 25 and 39 years old in good health and CMV-seronegative. Sequenced: PBMCs. The chain has TRBV28 and TRBJ2-7; 12 nucleotides align to TRBD1. The CDR3 is CASSPGQGAEYEQYF. The DNA of the CDR3 is TGTGCCAGTAGTCCGGGACAGGGGGCGGAATACGAGCAGTACTTC.